The 25 T cell receptor beta chains given below trace back to one sample, sequenced in a study of molecular identifiers for immune sequencing clone quantification (dated by TCRdb to 2016 to 2019). Library preparation employed PCR. Sequencing was carried out with an Illumina HiSeq 4000. The public reads were reprocessed in TCRdb via fastp at Q25 and MiXCR, keeping in-frame beta chains. Merged by CDR3 protein, the rows form single entries marked with the most common genes and DNA. The sample table records tens of thousands of distinct CDR3 sequences; 15% to 20% of these occur just once. The ten largest clones capture less than 1.2% of the sample. The sequenced material came from naive CD8+ T cells from blood, with Jurkat cell RNA spiked in. The sample's cell subset or site label, in plain terms: FACS-sorted CD8+CD4-CCR7+CD45RA+ naive T cells. All receptors derive from a human donor in good health. Some libraries in this study had Jurkat cell RNA spiked in.

This clonotype was detected many times. V and J are TRBV5-6 and TRBJ1-1, with D unresolved. CDR3 length: 13 residues. Germline V gives CDR1 SGHDT, CDR2 YYEEEE. Trimming cost V 2 bases and J 5 bases, with 10 bases left between them. The CDR3 region is CASSFFPGTEAFF. As DNA, the CDR3 is TGTGCCAGCAGCTTCTTCCCCGGGACTGAAGCTTTCTTT. The variable domain in full, completed from reference TRBV5-6 and TRBJ1-1, reads DAGVTQSPTHLIKTRGQQVTLRCSPKSGHDTVSWYQQALGQGPQFIFQYYEEEERQRGNFPDRFSGHQFPNYSSELNVNALLLGDSALYLCASSFFPGTEAFFGQGTRLTVV.

Points on this clonotype: This may be a read error, as it is one base from a much larger clone. The rearrangement joins TRBV18 to TRBJ1-1; TRBD1 matches 8 bases. The CDR3 is made up of 15 amino acids. CDR1 KGHSH and CDR2 LQKENI come from the germline V gene. The CDR3 reads CTSSSRTGRNTEAFF. For the CDR3, the DNA is TGTACCAGCTCATCCCGGACAGGGAGGAACACTGAAGCTTTCTTT.

This clonotype was recorded many times. The CDR3 is CASSPDGGTYEQYF. The CDR3 DNA is TGTGCCAGCAGCCCCGATGGCGGGACCTACGAGCAGTACTTC. V is TRBV7-9 and J is TRBJ2-7, with D perhaps TRBD2 (6 bases). Germline V gives CDR1 SEHNR, CDR2 FQNEAQ (reference sequence). Trimming cost V 5 bases and J 2 bases, with 13 bases left between them. CDR3 length equals 14 residues.

This clonotype was picked up many times. The chain combines TRBV5-8 with TRBJ1-1; D is unclear. The CDR3 loop spans 11 amino acids. Trimming took off 0 bases at V and 5 bases at J, with 2 bases between the two ends. Germline CDR1 is SGHTS and CDR2 is YDEGEE. The CDR3 spells CASSLATEAFF. DNA for the CDR3: TGTGCCAGCAGCTTGGCTACTGAAGCTTTCTTT.

The chain links TRBV2 to TRBJ2-4, with D unclear. Looked up from germline, CDR1 is SNHLY and CDR2 is FYNNEI. Trimming took 8 bases from V and 0 from J, leaving 11 bases between them. This CDR3 is 14 amino acids long. In DNA, the CDR3 is TGTGCCAGCTCGATCGACGCAGCCAAAAACATTCAGTACTTC. The encoded protein is CASSIDAAKNIQYF.

This clonotype was counted ten times or more. The chain uses TRBV13 and TRBJ2-3, with D perhaps being TRBD1 or TRBD2 (5 bases each). Trimming pared 2 bases from V and 4 bases from J, leaving 10 bases between. Germline assignment: CDR1 PRHDT and CDR2 FYEKMQ (reference sequence). The CDR3 sequence is 14 residues long. The CDR3 sequence is CASSLLRGPDTQYF. CDR3 DNA: TGTGCCAGCAGCTTACTTCGGGGACCAGATACGCAGTATTTT.

This clonotype was counted many times. This chain uses TRBV18 with TRBJ2-5; 9 nucleotides line up with TRBD1. The CDR3 covers 16 residues. The J segment lost 4 bases and the V segment lost 0 bases, leaving 6 bases of the junction unmatched. CDR1 and CDR2 from the germline V gene are KGHSH and LQKENI. CDR3 loop: CASSPPGQGRIETQYF. CDR3 nucleotide sequence: TGTGCCAGCTCACCACCGGGACAGGGCCGGATAGAGACCCAGTACTTC.

Many counts were recorded for this clonotype. The CDR3 sequence is CASSAPGLARGHEQYF. CDR3 sequence (DNA): TGTGCCAGCAGCGCCCCGGGACTAGCCCGCGGGCACGAGCAGTACTTC. J is TRBJ2-7 and V is TRBV12-3 or TRBV12-4; 9 bases match TRBD2. This CDR3 is built from 16 residues. J lost 5 bases, V lost 6 bases, and 14 bases had no gene match.

The J gene is TRBJ2-3, the V gene TRBV27; 8 bases map to TRBD2. The germline V gene encodes CDR1 MNHEY and CDR2 SMNVEV (reference sequence). V was pared by 5 bases and J by 6 bases, with 10 bases of the junction left unmatched. The CDR3 has 15 residues. The CDR3, as DNA: TGTGCCAGCAGTAAACCGGGACTAGATGTCGATACGCAGTATTTT. It encodes CASSKPGLDVDTQYF.

About this clonotype: At one end the junction does not follow the germline gene, possibly because of a read error. This chain joins TRBV30 and TRBJ1-1, with 8 bases aligning to TRBD1. Germline V gives CDR1 GTSNPN, CDR2 SVGIG (reference sequence). This CDR3 contains 15 residues. In nucleotides, the CDR3 is TGTGCCTGGAGTATCTGGACAGGGATGAACACCGAAGCTTTCTTT. It yields the protein CAWSIWTGMNTEAFF.

As for this clonotype: A much more abundant neighbour one base away suggests this may be a read error. V is TRBV12-5 and J is TRBJ2-1, with 7 bases aligning to TRBD1. Germline V gene data show CDR1 as LGHNT and CDR2 as FRNRAP. The CDR3 consists of 15 residues. CDR3 region: CASFIGTVPYNELFF. The CDR3 nucleotides read TGTGCTAGTTTCATCGGGACAGTACCCTACAATGAGCTGTTCTTC.

This clonotype has a count of ten or more. The genes are TRBV4-3 and TRBJ2-7, with no clear D. Germline V gene sequence: CDR1 LGHNA, CDR2 YSLEER. CDR3 size: 13 residues. Trimming cost V 1 base and J 3 bases, with 7 bases left between them. In DNA, the CDR3 is TGCGCCAGCAGCCAAGGGCAGTTCTACGAGCAGTACTTC. It encodes CASSQGQFYEQYF.

This clonotype showed up many times. The V gene is TRBV3-1, the J gene TRBJ1-1; D is ambiguous. CDR3 length: 13 amino acids. Trimming shortened V by 7 bases and J by 3 bases, and 12 bases separated the two germline ends. Germline V gene sequence: CDR1 LGHDT, CDR2 YNNKEL (reference sequence). CDR3 loop: CASTPVEDTEAFF. Here the CDR3 DNA reads TGTGCCAGCACCCCAGTAGAGGACACTGAAGCTTTCTTT. Based on the CDR3 plus reference TRBV3-1 and TRBJ1-1, the full variable domain is DTAVSQTPKYLVTQMGNDKSIKCEQNLGHDTMYWYKQDSKKFLKIMFSYNNKELIINETVPNRFSPKSPDKAHLNLHINSLELGDSAVYFCASTPVEDTEAFFGQGTRLTVV.

Ten or more counts support this clonotype. This chain connects TRBV6-2 or TRBV6-3 to TRBJ2-7; TRBD1 aligns across 8 bases. The CDR3 spans 15 residues. Germline trimming cut 2 bases from V and 3 bases from J; bases unmatched to any gene: 6. Germline CDR1 reads MNHEY; CDR2 reads SVGEGT. The CDR3 DNA follows: TGTGCCAGCAGTTACGAGGGACAGGCGAGCTACGAGCAGTACTTC. It translates to CASSYEGQASYEQYF.

This clonotype was counted at least ten times. The chain is built from TRBV6-2 or TRBV6-3 and TRBJ2-3, with 13 bases fitting TRBD2. V shed 2 bases and J 5 bases; nucleotides not matched to a gene: 16. Germline V gene data show CDR1 as MNHEY and CDR2 as SVGEGT. This CDR3 is 20 amino acids long. Here the CDR3 DNA reads TGTGCCAGCAGTTACCCTCACTCGATACTAGCGGGAGGGCCGAGAGATACGCAGTATTTT. Protein product: CASSYPHSILAGGPRDTQYF.

This clonotype occurred many times. The chain has TRBV4-1 and TRBJ1-3; D gene uncertain. The V end lost 2 bases, the J end lost 4 bases, and 15 bases lay between the germline ends. The CDR3 loop spans 16 amino acids. Per the germline V gene, CDR1 is MGHRA and CDR2 is YSYEKL. CDR3: CASSQRSHGSGNTIYF. In DNA, the CDR3 is TGCGCCAGCAGCCAAAGGTCCCACGGGTCCGGAAACACCATATATTTT.

As concerns this clonotype: Relative to the germline gene, one junction end is altered; a read error may explain this. This chain uses TRBV7-8 with TRBJ2-1; tentative D call: TRBD1 (5 bases). The CDR3 length is 13 residues. Germline values: CDR1 SGHVS, CDR2 FQNEAQ. CDR3 nucleotides: TGTGCCAGCAGCTCGCCCAGGGTGTTTGAGCGGTTCTTC. Protein product: CASSSPRVFERFF.

This clonotype was detected ten times or more. The J gene is TRBJ2-3, the V gene TRBV12-3 or TRBV12-4; 13 nucleotides line up with TRBD2. After removal of 5 bases from V and 1 base from J, the junction contained 9 bases not matched to a gene. The CDR3 sequence is 18 residues long. CDR3 sequence: CASSPQAGTSGGTDTQYF. The CDR3 nucleotides read TGTGCCAGCAGTCCCCAGGCGGGGACTAGCGGGGGCACAGATACGCAGTATTTT.

The gene calls are TRBV5-6 and TRBJ1-1; 7 nucleotides line up with TRBD1. The ends lost 5 bases at V and 1 base at J; junction bases unmatched: 8. The length of the CDR3 is 15 residues. CDR1 is SGHDT, CDR2 YYEEEE, per germline. CDR3 nucleotides: TGTGCCAGCAGAAAGGGACAGCCGTGGAACACTGAAGCTTTCTTT. Amino acids: CASRKGQPWNTEAFF.

As regards this clonotype: Germline is not matched at one junction end, which may reflect a read error. V and J are TRBV19 and TRBJ2-2; D possibly uses TRBD1 or TRBD2 (5 bases each). This CDR3 has 14 amino acids. CDR1 and CDR2 (germline): LNHDA, SQIVND (reference sequence). CDR3 region: CASSIGAITGALFF. The CDR3 DNA follows: TGTGCCAGTAGTATAGGGGCGATCACCGGGGCGCTGTTTTTT.

This clonotype was recorded many times. CDR3 loop: CASSEEPQTGGGETQYF. The DNA of the CDR3 is TGTGCCAGCAGTGAGGAGCCCCAGACAGGGGGCGGAGAGACCCAGTACTTC. The chain carries TRBV2 and TRBJ2-5, with 10 bases matching TRBD1. The trim removed 3 bases at V and 4 bases at J, leaving 11 bases unmatched. The CDR3 runs 17 residues. The V gene's germline CDR1 is SNHLY and CDR2 FYNNEI.

At least ten counts were recorded for this clonotype. V is TRBV12-3 or TRBV12-4 and J is TRBJ2-7; no clear D gene. V gave up 3 bases and J gave up 2 bases, with 17 bases separating them. The CDR3 extends over 16 amino acids. Here the CDR3 DNA reads TGTGCCAGCAGTTTCAATTCGGGCAGGAGAACCTACGAGCAGTACTTC. This encodes CASSFNSGRRTYEQYF.

This clonotype was seen at least ten times. V is TRBV4-3 and J is TRBJ2-7; D might be TRBD1 (5 bases). Germline lookup yields CDR1 LGHNA and CDR2 YSLEER. The CDR3 is 15 residues long. V was pared by 3 bases and J by 4 bases, with 16 bases between. This CDR3 is CASSQERWGRYEQYF. DNA of the CDR3: TGCGCCAGCAGCCAGGAGCGTTGGGGCAGGTACGAGCAGTACTTC.

This clonotype was seen repeatedly, ten times or more. V is TRBV7-6 and J is TRBJ1-1; 7 bases align to TRBD1. This CDR3 has 17 amino acids. Per the germline V gene, CDR1 is SGHVS and CDR2 is FNYEAQ. V was pared by 5 bases and J by 4 bases, with 16 bases of the junction left unmatched. In DNA, the CDR3 is TGTGCCAGCAGCAGACCTGGAATAGGGGGCTCTTCCACTGAAGCTTTCTTT. Translated: CASSRPGIGGSSTEAFF.

Regarding this clonotype: A much more abundant neighbour one base away suggests this may be a read error. This sequence joins TRBV4-1 and TRBJ2-1, with 7 bases aligning to TRBD2. The length of the CDR3 is 15 residues. CDR1 is MGHRA and CDR2 is YSYEKL in the germline V gene. As DNA, the CDR3 is TGCGCCAGCAGCCAAAGGGAGGGTAACAAGCTTGAGCAGTCCTTC. This encodes CASSQREGNKLEQSF.